This T cell receptor (beta chain) was captured in a study of CXCR3-negative and CXCR3-positive naive CD8 T cells. 5' RACE with UMI labels generated the TRB cDNA libraries. From its re-call of the 5' RACE reads, TCRdb lists each CDR3 protein once, without DNA. This sample's table reports over 150,000 distinct CDR3 sequences. In regard to this clonotype: Its antigen is not known.

Findings and limits, study-wide: Naive cells positive for CXCR3 carried more hydrophobic TRB CDR3s than CXCR3-negative ones.

Sequencing was carried out using naive CXCR3+ CD8+ T cells from blood. The subset is: CD45RO-CCR7+CD27+CD95- naive CD8+ T cells expressing CXCR3 (TNR3+). This TCR was recovered from a human donor in good health. Some clones in this sample may be carry-over from other donors' samples.

The CDR3: CASSLILGQLYNEQFF. V usage is TRBV5-4 and J usage is TRBJ2-1; TCRdb names TRBD1, which stays unverified in the absence of DNA. Germline V gene data show CDR1 as SGHNT and CDR2 as YYREEE (reference sequence). The CDR3 sequence is 16 residues long.